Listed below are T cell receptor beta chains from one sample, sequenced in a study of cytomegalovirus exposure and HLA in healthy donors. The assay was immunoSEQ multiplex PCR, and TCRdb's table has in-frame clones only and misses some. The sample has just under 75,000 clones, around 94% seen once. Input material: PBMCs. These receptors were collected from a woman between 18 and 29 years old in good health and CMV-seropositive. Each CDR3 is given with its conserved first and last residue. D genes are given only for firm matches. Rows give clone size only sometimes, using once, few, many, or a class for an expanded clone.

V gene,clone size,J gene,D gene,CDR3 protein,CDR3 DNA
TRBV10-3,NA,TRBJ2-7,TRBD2,CAISEGLAGVYEQYF,TGTGCCATCAGCGAAGGACTAGCGGGCGTCTACGAGCAGTACTTC
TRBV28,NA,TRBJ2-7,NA,CASSFPLVGSYEQYF,TGTGCCAGCAGTTTCCCACTAGTCGGTTCCTACGAGCAGTACTTC
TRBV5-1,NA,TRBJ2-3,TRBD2,CASSSGLAGESTDTQYF,TGCGCCAGCAGCTCGGGACTAGCGGGGGAAAGCACAGATACGCAGTATTTT
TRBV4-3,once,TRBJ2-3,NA,CASSQEGQVFTDTQYF,TGCGCCAGCAGCCAAGAGGGCCAGGTGTTCACAGATACGCAGTATTTT
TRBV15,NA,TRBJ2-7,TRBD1,CATSTLNPDRVSYEQYF,TGTGCCACCAGCACCCTAAACCCGGACAGGGTCTCCTACGAGCAGTACTTC
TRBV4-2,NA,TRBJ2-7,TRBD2,CASSQDSGSGSYEQYF,TGTGCCAGCAGCCAAGATTCTGGTAGCGGGAGTTACGAGCAGTACTTC
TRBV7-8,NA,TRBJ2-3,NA,CASSKQGVADTQYF,TGTGCCAGCAGCAAACAGGGAGTCGCAGATACGCAGTATTTT
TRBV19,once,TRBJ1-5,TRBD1,CASSTGTGGVNQPQHF,TGTGCCAGTAGTACCGGGACAGGGGGCGTCAATCAGCCCCAGCATTTT
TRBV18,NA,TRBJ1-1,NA,CASSPHFPEAFF,TGTGCCAGCTCACCACATTTCCCGGAGGCTTTCTTT
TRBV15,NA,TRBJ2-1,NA,CATSKGGSYNEQFF,TGTGCCACCAGCAAAGGGGGTTCCTACAATGAGCAGTTCTTC
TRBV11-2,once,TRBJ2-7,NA,CASSSGDSPYEQYF,TGTGCCAGCAGCTCGGGGGACAGCCCCTACGAGCAGTACTTC
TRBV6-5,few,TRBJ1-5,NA,CATSDSSNQPQHF,TGTGCCACTTCGGACAGTAGCAATCAGCCCCAGCATTTT
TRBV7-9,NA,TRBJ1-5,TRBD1,CASSLDPSGTGNQPQHF,TGTGCCAGCAGCTTAGATCCTTCCGGGACAGGCAATCAGCCCCAGCATTTT
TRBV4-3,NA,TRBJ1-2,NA,CASSQDGATLSYTF,TGCGCCAGCAGCCAAGATGGGGCAACCCTATCCTACACCTTC
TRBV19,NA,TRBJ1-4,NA,CASSKRREKLFF,TGTGCCAGTAGTAAAAGGAGAGAAAAACTGTTTTTT
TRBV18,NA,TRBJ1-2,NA,CASSQGGSGYGYTF,TGTGCCAGCTCACAAGGGGGAAGCGGCTATGGCTACACCTTC
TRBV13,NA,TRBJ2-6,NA,CASSLVPGSDGGSGANVLTF,TGTGCCAGCAGCTTAGTACCTGGTTCGGATGGAGGCTCTGGGGCCAACGTCCTGACTTTC
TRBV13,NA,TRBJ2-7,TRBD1,CASSFRTAPGQRPYEQYF,TGTGCCAGCAGCTTCAGGACGGCCCCGGGACAGAGACCTTACGAGCAGTACTTC
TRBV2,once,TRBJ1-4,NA,CASSVRAGNNEKLFF,TGTGCCAGCAGTGTACGAGCAGGAAACAATGAAAAACTGTTTTTT
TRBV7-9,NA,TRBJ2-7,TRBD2,CASSLMAGGYEQYF,TGTGCCAGCAGCTTAATGGCGGGAGGGTACGAGCAGTACTTC
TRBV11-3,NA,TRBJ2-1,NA,CASSFGGSSYNEQFF,TGTGCCAGCAGCTTCGGCGGAAGCTCCTACAATGAGCAGTTCTTC
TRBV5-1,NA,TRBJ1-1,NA,CASSFQGGGNTEAFF,TGCGCCAGCAGCTTTCAGGGAGGGGGGAACACTGAAGCTTTCTTT
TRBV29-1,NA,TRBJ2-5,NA,CSARWETQYF,TGCAGCGCCAGATGGGAGACCCAGTACTTC
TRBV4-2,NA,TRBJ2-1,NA,CASSQAPYNEQFF,TGTGCCAGCAGCCAAGCCCCATACAATGAGCAGTTCTTC
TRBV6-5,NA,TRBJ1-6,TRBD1,CASSLGTGVSPLHF,TGTGCCAGCAGTCTAGGGACAGGGGTTTCACCCCTCCACTTT
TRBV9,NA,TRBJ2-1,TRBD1,CASSDTGDRVFSFNEQFF,TGTGCCAGCAGCGATACTGGAGACAGGGTTTTTTCCTTCAATGAGCAGTTCTTC
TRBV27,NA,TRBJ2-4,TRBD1,CASSFRGPNIQYF,TGTGCCAGCAGTTTTAGGGGGCCGAACATTCAGTACTTC
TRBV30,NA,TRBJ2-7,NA,CAWRRSQNYEQYF,TGTGCCTGGAGGCGTTCACAGAACTACGAGCAGTACTTC